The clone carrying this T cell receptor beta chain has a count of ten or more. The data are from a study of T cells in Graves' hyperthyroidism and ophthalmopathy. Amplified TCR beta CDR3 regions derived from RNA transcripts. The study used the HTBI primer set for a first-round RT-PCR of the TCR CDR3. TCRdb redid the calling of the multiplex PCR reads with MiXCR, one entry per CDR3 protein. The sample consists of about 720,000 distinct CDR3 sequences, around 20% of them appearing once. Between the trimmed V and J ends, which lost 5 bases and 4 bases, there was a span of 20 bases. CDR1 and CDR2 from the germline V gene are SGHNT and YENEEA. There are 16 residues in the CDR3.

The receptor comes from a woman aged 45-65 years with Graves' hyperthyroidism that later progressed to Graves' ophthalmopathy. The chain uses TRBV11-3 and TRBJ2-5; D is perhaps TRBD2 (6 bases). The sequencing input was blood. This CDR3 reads CASSVKSGVGRETQYF. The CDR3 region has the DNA TGTGCCAGCAGCGTGAAATCCGGGGTCGGGAGAGAGACCCAGTACTTC.